This paragraph reports one TCR beta chain. The antigen remains unidentified. The CDR3 has 15 amino acids. Germline V lookup: CDR1 KGHSH, CDR2 LQKENI. J lost 4 bases, V lost 5 bases, and 10 bases had no gene match. The data belong to a study of cytomegalovirus exposure and HLA in healthy donors. Study conclusions and caveats: Three chains tied to CMV proved CMV antigen-specific in vitro. Altogether, some 170 TCR beta chains were recorded as cytomegalovirus-associated.

Those who donated were healthy bone marrow donors. 60 Vbeta and 13 Jbeta primers were used in PCR. The table came from immunoSEQ multiplex PCR; TCRdb's copy has only in-frame clones and leaves some out. This table holds approximately 150,000 clones, approximately 70% found once. The chain carries TRBV18 and TRBJ1-1, with 7 bases identical to TRBD1. The receptor comes from a woman between 18 and 30 years old in good health and CMV-seronegative. The specimen sequenced was PBMCs. CDR3 residues: CASSDQAGGTTEAFF. CDR3 nucleotides: TGTGCCAGCTCAGACCAGGCAGGGGGGACCACTGAAGCTTTCTTT.